This T cell receptor (beta chain) emerged from a study of PD-L1 blockade in urothelial cancer. Turning to the study itself: Individuals in the cohort had been given 0 to 3 earlier chemotherapy regimens. The study, taken as a whole, reports: Durable-benefit cases showed more tumor-associated blood clone expansion at 3 weeks.

Germline CDR1 MDHEN, CDR2 SYDVKM. The length of the CDR3 is 11 residues. The V gene lost 6 bases and the J gene lost 0 bases, with 3 bases spanning the gap. The time point is: peripheral blood 6 weeks after treatment start. There were between 1 and 8 samples from each patient, taken pretreatment and on-treatment. The authors spiked synthetic TCR analog templates into each PCR. Generated by immunoSEQ multiplex PCR, the TCRdb table keeps only in-frame clones and is missing some. The table shows about 76,000 clones, with approximately 89% occurring only once. In the case of this clone: The antigen remains undetermined.

The receptor was isolated from a woman of 80 years or more with urothelial cancer. Sequencing was performed on PBMCs, taken around atezolizumab (anti-PD-L1) treatment. This chain links TRBV28 with TRBJ2-7, with no clear D. CDR3 coding DNA: TGTGCCAGCAGCTACTCCTACGAGCAGTACTTC. Translation: CASSYSYEQYF.